The clone carrying this T cell receptor beta chain showed up just a few times. Its antigen is undetermined. The data originate from a study of T-cell reconstitution after alpha-beta-depleted transplantation in children. Unique molecular identifiers were built into the TCRbeta library. TCRdb reprocessed the PCR reads with MiXCR, giving one entry per CDR3 protein. This repertoire shows 700,000 to 950,000 distinct CDR3 sequences, approximately 15% found once; its top ten account for about 5%. Germline V gene sequence: CDR1 DFQATT, CDR2 SNEGSKA (reference sequence). Trimming shortened V by 6 bases and J by 5 bases, and 13 bases separated the two germline ends. The CDR3 spans 12 residues. Study-wide points: Several hundred graft clones that had expanded were reportedly the source of alpha-beta T cells about two months after transplant. T cells produced anew were the main source of T-cell counts and diversity one year after transplant. Some patients showed high day-60 TCRbeta diversity, which derived from surviving recipient T cells and thymic progenitors.

The V gene is TRBV20-1, the J gene TRBJ1-2; TRBD1 might be the D (6 bases). This clonotype was sampled from a male patient aged 10 to 17 who had a stem cell transplant for acute lymphoblastic leukemia, so the T cells may come from the graft donor. Specimen: PBMCs, mostly from graft donor cells, collected 360 days after TCRalphabeta/CD19-depleted stem cell transplant. In DNA form, the CDR3 reads TGCAGTGCCCCGGACAGCCTTTATGGCTACACCTTC. It specifies CSAPDSLYGYTF.